The 14 T cell receptor beta chains presented below share a single source sample, sequenced in a study of Graves' ophthalmopathy and Graves' hyperthyroidism. RNA transcripts were the template, and TCR beta CDR3 regions were amplified from them. The workflow started with a first-round RT-PCR run with HTBI primers and then moved on to a second-round multiplex PCR. A single record per CDR3 protein comes from TCRdb applying MiXCR to the multiplex PCR reads. The sample lists 300,000 to 400,000 distinct CDR3 sequences, about 15% seen once, with 2% to 3% in the top ten. The sample consisted of peripheral blood. These receptors were obtained from an adult woman with stable Graves' hyperthyroidism.

This clonotype occurred many times. This chain links TRBV12-5 with TRBJ2-5; 7 bases are a match to TRBD1. Losses at the gene ends were 2 bases for V and 4 bases for J; bases not matched to a gene: 7. CDR1 and CDR2 (germline): LGHNT, FRNRAP. There are 15 residues in the CDR3. CDR3 sequence reads: CASGLTVTGAETQYF. The DNA for the CDR3 is TGTGCTAGTGGTTTGACAGTTACAGGGGCAGAGACCCAGTACTTC.

In its sample, this clonotype was seen many times. The J gene is TRBJ1-6, the V gene TRBV20-1, with TRBD1 as a possible D gene (6 bases). V dropped 6 bases and J dropped 5 bases, with 14 bases sitting between them. The CDR3 runs 14 residues. The germline CDR1 and CDR2 sequences are DFQATT and SNEGSKA (reference sequence). The CDR3 nucleotides read TGCAGTGCCTCCTCAGGACAGAATAATTCACCCCTCCACTTT. It yields the protein CSASSGQNNSPLHF.

In this sample, this clonotype turned up many times. The chain is built from TRBV29-1 and TRBJ1-1, with D uncertain. CDR3 length: 16 amino acids. Deletions cut 0 bases from V and 0 bases from J, with 14 bases between. Germline assignment: CDR1 SQVTM and CDR2 ANQGSEA. The CDR3 region has the DNA TGCAGCGTTGAAGAGTCCGGTTCTACTTTGAACACTGAAGCTTTCTTT. The encoded protein is CSVEESGSTLNTEAFF.

At least ten counts were recorded for this clonotype. This rearrangement joins TRBV28 to TRBJ2-2, with 9 bases that match TRBD2. The germline CDR1 and CDR2 sequences are MDHEN and SYDVKM. After removal of 5 bases from V and 5 bases from J, the junction contained 9 bases not matched to a gene. CDR3 size: 16 residues. The DNA of the CDR3 is TGTGCCAGCAGTCCGGGGACTAGCACCTTAACCGGGGAGCTGTTTTTT. It encodes CASSPGTSTLTGELFF.

The chain uses TRBV6-1 and TRBJ2-2; D is undetermined. Germline V gene lookup returns CDR1 MNHNS and CDR2 SASEGT. Trimming left V 8 bases short and J 1 base short, with 8 bases between. This CDR3 is built from 13 residues. CDR3 DNA sequence: TGTGCCAGCCTACAGCTGAACACCGGGGAGCTGTTTTTT. It yields the protein CASLQLNTGELFF.

There are many counts of this clonotype. This chain links TRBV6-2 or TRBV6-3 with TRBJ2-2; TRBD1 aligns across 9 bases. This CDR3 has 16 amino acids. Trimming cost V 7 bases and J 2 bases; bases outside gene matches: 8. Germline assignment: CDR1 MNHEY and CDR2 SVGEGT. CDR3 region: CASKNLGQGNTGELFF. The CDR3 bases are TGTGCCAGCAAAAACCTGGGACAGGGAAACACCGGGGAGCTGTTTTTT.

This clonotype was seen only a few times. Being one base from a much bigger clone, this may be a read error. V is TRBV28 and J is TRBJ2-2; D is possibly TRBD1 or TRBD2 (6 bases each). This CDR3 spans 16 amino acids. The V gene's germline CDR1 is MDHEN and CDR2 SYDVKM. The CDR3 DNA follows: TGTGCCAGCAGGACCCCGCCGACAGGAGGGACCGAGGAGCTGTTTTTT. This codes for CASRTPPTGGTEELFF. Filled out from reference TRBV28 and TRBJ2-2, the complete variable domain reads DVKVTQSSRYLVKRTGEKVFLECVQDMDHENMFWYRQDPGLGLRLIYFSYDVKMKEKGDIPEGYSVSREKKERFSLILESASTNQTSMYLCASRTPPTGGTEELFFGEGSRLTVL.

This clonotype was counted only a few times. V is TRBV5-1 and J is TRBJ1-1; 7 bases align to TRBD1. The germline gives CDR1 SGHRS, CDR2 YFSETQ. The CDR3 runs 14 residues. J gave up 11 bases and V 4 bases, and 14 bases lay outside the gene matches. CDR3 amino acids: CASSISSTGDRAFF. The CDR3 region has the DNA TGCGCCAGCAGCATTTCGTCAACAGGGGATCGGGCTTTCTTT.

This clonotype came up a few times. The V and J genes are TRBV30 and TRBJ1-2; 7 bases fit TRBD1. The germline CDR1 and CDR2 sequences are GTSNPN and SVGIG (reference sequence). J lost 11 bases, V lost 0 bases, and 9 bases had no gene match. This CDR3 has 13 amino acids. CDR3 region: CAWSVETGLFYTF. The CDR3 DNA is TGTGCCTGGAGTGTAGAGACAGGGCTATTTTACACCTTC.

Many counts were recorded for this clonotype. The CDR3 nucleotides read TGTGCCACCAGTGACGTAGGACAGGGTGGCTACACCTTC. The encoded protein is CATSDVGQGGYTF. The chain uses TRBV24-1 and TRBJ1-2; 8 bases align to TRBD1. J gave up 7 bases and V 4 bases, and 4 bases lay outside the gene matches. CDR1 and CDR2 from the germline V gene are KGHDR and SFDVKD. The CDR3 is 13 amino acids.

In its sample, this clonotype was seen many times. This chain links TRBV19 with TRBJ1-5; no clear D. Trimming shortened V by 4 bases and J by 3 bases, and 7 bases separated the two germline ends. Germline lookup yields CDR1 LNHDA and CDR2 SQIVND (reference sequence). This CDR3 has 13 residues. The CDR3: CASSRRPNQPQHF. The CDR3 DNA reads as TGTGCCAGTAGTAGGCGCCCCAATCAGCCCCAGCATTTT.

This clonotype has a count of ten or more. The junction does not match germline at one end; this may be a read error. This CDR3 is CASSLGQSGQSF. CDR3 bases: TGTGCCAGCAGTTTGGGGCAGAGCGGCCAAAGCTTC. The chain links TRBV12-3 or TRBV12-4 to TRBJ2-7; either TRBD1 or TRBD2 may fit D (5 bases each). The CDR3 has 12 residues.

This clonotype was counted at least ten times. The V gene is TRBV27, the J gene TRBJ1-1; D not resolved. CDR1 and CDR2 from the germline V gene are MNHEY and SMNVEV (reference sequence). Trimming took off 6 bases at V and 5 bases at J, with 16 bases between the two ends. This CDR3 is 14 amino acids long. The CDR3 DNA reads TGTGCCAGCAGCAAGAGACCCATGGGGACTGAAGCTTTCTTT. Residues: CASSKRPMGTEAFF.

This clonotype was recorded at least ten times. The chain has TRBV5-5 and TRBJ2-5; D could derive from TRBD1 or TRBD2 (5 bases each). CDR1 and CDR2 (germline): SGHKS, YYEKEE (reference sequence). V was trimmed by 0 bases and J by 5 bases, leaving 14 bases between them. The CDR3 contains 15 residues. The CDR3 sequence is CASSLAAGWGETQYF. As DNA, the CDR3 is TGTGCCAGCAGCTTGGCGGCAGGGTGGGGGGAGACCCAGTACTTC. Variable domain in full (rest from reference TRBV5-5 and TRBJ2-5): DAGVTQSPTHLIKTRGQQVTLRCSPISGHKSVSWYQQVLGQGPQFIFQYYEKEERGRGNFPDRFSARQFPNYSSELNVNALLLGDSALYLCASSLAAGWGETQYFGPGTRLLVL.